These T cell receptor beta chains were read from a single sample in a study of blood T cell repertoires in COVID-19. The repertoire was sequenced with immunoSEQ multiplex PCR; TCRdb's copy has only in-frame clones and lacks some. The sample includes about 260,000 clones, around 90% of them seen just once. Sequenced: PBMCs or T cells enriched from blood (not recorded which). The receptors stem from a woman between 50 and 59 years old who had recovered from COVID-19. The CDR3 runs from the conserved cysteine through the conserved F or W. A D gene is named only where the DNA matches it firmly. The size field is filled for only some rows; it gives once, few, many or a size class.

few - TRBJ2-1 TRBV12-5 TGTGCTAGTGGGTCCATTAATGAGCAGTTCTTC CASGSINEQFF
- - TRBJ1-5 TRBV6-2/TRBV6-3 TGTGCCAGCAGTGACAGCTTCAATCAGCCCCAGCATTTT CASSDSFNQPQHF
- - TRBJ1-1 TRBV4-1 TGCGCCAGCGGGAGAAATTCTGAAGCTTTCTTT CASGRNSEAFF
- TRBD2 TRBJ2-1 TRBV30 TGTGCCTGGAGTCACGGGGGGGGGTCGAATGAGCAGTTCTTC CAWSHGGGSNEQFF
- TRBD2 TRBJ2-2 TRBV15 TGTGCCACCAGCACCACCCCTAGCGGGAACACCGGGGAGCTGTTTTTT CATSTTPSGNTGELFF
- - TRBJ2-2 TRBV24-1 TGTGCCACCAGTGATTTAGGCAGGGCGGACACCGGGGAGCTGTTTTTT CATSDLGRADTGELFF
- - TRBJ1-6 TRBV28 TGTGCCAGCAGTTCCCCAGGGGTATCCTATAATTCACCCCTCCACTTT CASSSPGVSYNSPLHF
- TRBD2 TRBJ2-1 TRBV29-1 TGCAGCGTTATCTCTAGCGGTCGGAATGAGCAGTTCTTC CSVISSGRNEQFF
- TRBD1 TRBJ2-3 TRBV7-2 TGTGCCAGCAGCCCAAGGGGGCCTACGCAGTATTTT CASSPRGPTQYF
- TRBD2 TRBJ2-3 TRBV18 TGTGCCAGCTCACCGGGGGCTAGCGGGATTTCCACAGATACGCAGTATTTT CASSPGASGISTDTQYF
- TRBD1 TRBJ1-2 TRBV6-6 TGTGCCAGCAGGGCCGGGACAGGGGATTCTTATGGCTACACCTTC CASRAGTGDSYGYTF
- TRBD2 TRBJ2-1 TRBV7-2 TGTGCCAGCAGCTTAGGGATAGCGGGAGGCAATGAGCAGTTCTTC CASSLGIAGGNEQFF
- TRBD1 TRBJ2-7 TRBV27 TGTGCCAGCAGTTTCACCCGGGACAGGGGGCGATACGAGCAGTACTTC CASSFTRDRGRYEQYF
- - TRBJ1-6 TRBV14 TGTGCCAGCAGCCGGGGAGTGGATTCACCCCTCCACTTT CASSRGVDSPLHF
- - TRBJ1-2 TRBV5-1 TGCGCCAGCAGCTTCGACAGGTTTGGTGGCTACACCTTC CASSFDRFGGYTF
once - TRBJ2-1 TRBV6-2/TRBV6-3 TGTGCCAGCAGTCGAACGAGACTAGATGTTAGCGATGAGCAGTTCTTC CASSRTRLDVSDEQFF
- TRBD1 TRBJ2-5 TRBV12-3/TRBV12-4 TGTGCCAGCAGCCAGTGGGACAGGGAGACCCAGTACTTC CASSQWDRETQYF
- TRBD1 TRBJ1-2 TRBV2 TGTGCCAGCAGTGAAGCGAACAGGGGGGTCTATGGCTACACCTTC CASSEANRGVYGYTF
- - TRBJ2-1 TRBV9 TGTGCCAGCAGCGTTAAAAGCGGCCCTACGGGCTACAATGAGCAGTTCTTC CASSVKSGPTGYNEQFF
- TRBD1 TRBJ2-5 TRBV29-1 TGCAGCGTTGAAGATCTGGTTCGGGACAGGGGATTCGCGACCCAGTACTTC CSVEDLVRDRGFATQYF
- - TRBJ1-2 TRBV6-2/TRBV6-3 TGTGCCAGCAGTTACCAGCAGGGGATTAAGAACTATGGCTACACCTTC CASSYQQGIKNYGYTF
- - TRBJ1-6 TRBV5-4 TGTGCCAGCAGGGAGGGGACCGCTGGCGCATATAATTCACCCCTCCACTTT CASREGTAGAYNSPLHF
few - TRBJ2-7 TRBV7-6 TGTGCCAGCAGCGGGGTAAGGGGCGACGAGCAGTACTTC CASSGVRGDEQYF
- - TRBJ2-1 TRBV4-1 TGCGCCAGCAGCCAAGAGCCCGGGATAGCCTACAATGAGCAGTTCTTC CASSQEPGIAYNEQFF
- - TRBJ2-7 TRBV28 TGTGCCAGCAGTCCGACTAGCTACGAGCAGTACTTC CASSPTSYEQYF
- TRBD2 TRBJ2-2 TRBV19 TGTGCCAGTAGAGCACTAGCGGGAGGTCGAACCGGGGAGCTGTTTTTT CASRALAGGRTGELFF
- - TRBJ2-7 TRBV28 TGTGCCAGCAGTTTAAGAGGGAGCTACGAGCAGTACTTC CASSLRGSYEQYF